This entry is about one T cell receptor beta chain. Its antigen is as yet unknown. The sample comes from a study of blood T cells in healthy people across ages. CDR1 and CDR2 (germline): MGHRA, YSYEKL. Trimming took 2 bases from V and 5 from J, leaving 16 bases between them. The CDR3 spans 17 residues. The authors ran a second PCR of roughly 6 to 12 cycles using a sample-barcoded 5' primer and a J-beta primer mix. Tags on each cDNA molecule came from a template-switch adaptor with 12 random nucleotides. Each CDR3 protein is one row after TCRdb ran MiXCR on the 5' RACE reads. The sample lists around 1,600,000 distinct CDR3 sequences; under 55% were seen once. Points from the study as a whole: Diversity of TCR beta correlated strongly with naive T cell percentage. Estimated diversity, derived from one million T cells, was regarded as an underestimate. The CMV status of each donor remained undetermined, and this could have confounded shifts in expanded clonotypes.

Sequenced: blood. The chain uses TRBV4-1 and TRBJ1-6; D gene ambiguous. This clonotype originated in a young woman in good health. In DNA, the CDR3 is TGCGCCAGCAGCCAACTGGTCGTGATGGCGGATAATTCACCCCTCCACTTT. This sequence encodes CASSQLVVMADNSPLHF.